This TCR beta chain was identified during a study of cytomegalovirus exposure and HLA in healthy donors. Study background: A later analysis reported the 100 to 150 validation repertoires used the same platform as the approximately 670 first-cohort repertoires. Study-wide points: In vitro work confirmed that three CMV-associated chains recognize CMV antigens.

J lost 7 bases, V lost 5 bases, and 4 bases had no gene match. The CDR3 loop spans 13 amino acids. Germline V lookup: CDR1 SNHLY, CDR2 FYNNEI. Assay: immunoSEQ multiplex PCR; the TCRdb copy retains only in-frame clones and omits some. Of about 150,000 clones in the sample, 70% to 90% were seen once. Separation from the roughly 600-subject first cohort characterized the 120-subject validation cohort, to which the donors belonged. This clone has more than one count but fewer than ten. Its specificity is not known. The sequenced material came from PBMCs. This rearrangement joins TRBV2 to TRBJ1-5; 8 nucleotides agree with TRBD1. The TCR was taken from a man between 18 and 29 years old in good health and CMV-seropositive. CDR3 DNA: TGTGCCAGCAGTTCGGACAGGGACCAGCCCCAGCATTTT. This translates into CASSSDRDQPQHF.